A selection of T cell receptor beta chains follows, all from one sample in a study of T-cell reconstitution after alpha-beta-depleted transplantation in children. TCRdb ran MiXCR on the PCR reads and lists one entry per CDR3 protein. The data show 530,000 or so distinct CDR3 sequences, roughly a quarter seen once. The specimen was PBMCs, collected before TCRalphabeta/CD19-depleted stem cell transplant. Receptors originate from a boy younger than two with Wiskott-Aldrich syndrome, due to receive a stem cell transplant. The CDR3 runs from the conserved cysteine through the conserved F or W. A D gene is named only where the DNA matches it firmly. Clone sizes are given selectively: once, few, many, or a class where the clone is expanded.

d_call | j_call | v_call | clone_size | cdr3_aa | cdr3_nt
NA | TRBJ1-1 | TRBV11-1 | NA | CASSSLKIGRLNTEAFF | TGTGCCAGCAGCTCCCTTAAAATTGGCAGGTTGAACACTGAAGCTTTCTTT
NA | TRBJ1-3 | TRBV12-3/TRBV12-4 | few | CASSLNLGNTIYF | TGTGCCAGCAGTTTAAACCTTGGAAACACCATATATTTT
NA | TRBJ2-3 | TRBV6-2/TRBV6-3 | NA | CASSTRWGGTDTQYF | TGTGCCAGCAGTACCAGATGGGGAGGCACAGATACGCAGTATTTT
NA | TRBJ2-2 | TRBV24-1 | few | CATRLGDTGELFF | TGTGCCACCAGACTAGGGGACACCGGGGAGCTGTTTTTT
TRBD2 | TRBJ2-7 | TRBV6-5 | NA | CASSYSSGSYEQYF | TGTGCCAGCAGTTACTCTAGCGGGAGCTACGAGCAGTACTTC
NA | TRBJ2-5 | TRBV7-2 | few | CASSGTSLETQYF | TGTGCCAGCAGCGGAACTAGCTTGGAGACCCAGTACTTC
NA | TRBJ2-7 | TRBV12-3/TRBV12-4 | NA | CASSLAVIHEQYF | TGTGCCAGCAGTTTAGCAGTGATCCACGAGCAGTACTTC
NA | TRBJ2-2 | TRBV11-2 | once | CASSLDLSSGELFF | TGTGCCAGCAGCTTAGATCTATCCAGCGGGGAGCTGTTTTTT
TRBD2 | TRBJ2-5 | TRBV5-1 | NA | CASSLSAGQETQYF | TGCGCCAGCAGCTTATCAGCGGGACAAGAGACCCAGTACTTC
NA | TRBJ1-2 | TRBV6-8 | NA | CASSPRDLLGYTF | TGTGCCAGCAGCCCACGGGACTTGCTTGGCTACACCTTC